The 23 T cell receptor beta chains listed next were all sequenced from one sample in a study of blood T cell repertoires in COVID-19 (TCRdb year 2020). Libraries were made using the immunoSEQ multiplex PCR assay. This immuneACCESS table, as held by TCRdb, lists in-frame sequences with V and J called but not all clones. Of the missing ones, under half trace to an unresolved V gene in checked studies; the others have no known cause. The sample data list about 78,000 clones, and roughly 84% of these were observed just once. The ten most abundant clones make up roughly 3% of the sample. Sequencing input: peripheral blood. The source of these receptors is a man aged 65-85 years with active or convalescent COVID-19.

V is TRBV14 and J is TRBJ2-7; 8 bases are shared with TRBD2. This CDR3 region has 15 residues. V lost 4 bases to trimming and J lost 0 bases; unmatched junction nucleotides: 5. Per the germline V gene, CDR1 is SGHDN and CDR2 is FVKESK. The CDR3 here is CASSRGAGGSYEQYF. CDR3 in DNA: TGTGCCAGCAGCCGGGGGGCGGGGGGCTCCTACGAGCAGTACTTC. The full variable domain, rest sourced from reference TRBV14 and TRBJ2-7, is EAGVTQFPSHSVIEKGQTVTLRCDPISGHDNLYWYRRVMGKEIKFLLHFVKESKQDESGMPNNRFLAERTGGTYSTLKVQPAELEDSGVYFCASSRGAGGSYEQYFGPGTRLTVT.

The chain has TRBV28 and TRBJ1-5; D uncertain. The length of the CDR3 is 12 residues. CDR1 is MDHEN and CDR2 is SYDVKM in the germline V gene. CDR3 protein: CAVWGANQPQHF. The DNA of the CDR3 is TGTGCAGTATGGGGAGCCAATCAGCCCCAGCATTTT.

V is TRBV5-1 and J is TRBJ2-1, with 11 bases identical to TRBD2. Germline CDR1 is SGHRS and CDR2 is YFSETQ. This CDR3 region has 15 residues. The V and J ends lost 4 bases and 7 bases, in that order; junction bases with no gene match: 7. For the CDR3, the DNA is TGCGCCAGCAGCGCACTAGCGGGAGTGGGGAATGAGCAGTTCTTC. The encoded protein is CASSALAGVGNEQFF.

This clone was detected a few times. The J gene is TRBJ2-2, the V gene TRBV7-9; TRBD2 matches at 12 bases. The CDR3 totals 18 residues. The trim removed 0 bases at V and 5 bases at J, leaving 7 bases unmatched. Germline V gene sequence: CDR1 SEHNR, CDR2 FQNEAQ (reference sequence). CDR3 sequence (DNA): TGTGCCAGCAGCTTAGCTATGACTAGCGGGAGATGGACCGGGGAGCTGTTTTTT. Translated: CASSLAMTSGRWTGELFF.

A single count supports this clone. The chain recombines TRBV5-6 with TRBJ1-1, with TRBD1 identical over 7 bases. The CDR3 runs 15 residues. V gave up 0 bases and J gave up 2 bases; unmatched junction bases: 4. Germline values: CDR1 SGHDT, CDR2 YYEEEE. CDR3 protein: CASSLATGRNTEAFF. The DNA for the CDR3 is TGTGCCAGCAGCTTGGCGACAGGGCGTAACACTGAAGCTTTCTTT.

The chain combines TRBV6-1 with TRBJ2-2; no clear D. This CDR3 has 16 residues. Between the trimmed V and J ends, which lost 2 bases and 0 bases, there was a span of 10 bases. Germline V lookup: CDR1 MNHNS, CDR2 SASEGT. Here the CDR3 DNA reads TGTGCCAGCAGTGAACAACGGTTCGCGAACACCGGGGAGCTGTTTTTT. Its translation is CASSEQRFANTGELFF.

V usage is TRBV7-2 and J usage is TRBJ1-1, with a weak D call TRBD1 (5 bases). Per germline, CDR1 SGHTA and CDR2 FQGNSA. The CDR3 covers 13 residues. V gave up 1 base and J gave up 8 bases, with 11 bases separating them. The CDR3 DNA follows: TGTGCCAGCAGCTTAGTCAATGGGGCCGAAGCTTTCTTT. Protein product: CASSLVNGAEAFF. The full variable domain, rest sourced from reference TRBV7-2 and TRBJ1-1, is GAGVSQSPSNKVTEKGKDVELRCDPISGHTALYWYRQSLGQGLEFLIYFQGNSAPDKSGLPSDRFSAERTGGSVSTLTIQRTQQEDSAVYLCASSLVNGAEAFFGQGTRLTVV.

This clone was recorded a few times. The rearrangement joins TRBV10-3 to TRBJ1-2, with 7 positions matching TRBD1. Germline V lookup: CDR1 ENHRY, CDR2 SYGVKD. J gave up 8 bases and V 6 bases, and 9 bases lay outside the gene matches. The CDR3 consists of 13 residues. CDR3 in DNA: TGTGCCATCAGAGGGGGCAGGGCGGAGGGCTACACCTTC. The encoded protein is CAIRGGRAEGYTF.

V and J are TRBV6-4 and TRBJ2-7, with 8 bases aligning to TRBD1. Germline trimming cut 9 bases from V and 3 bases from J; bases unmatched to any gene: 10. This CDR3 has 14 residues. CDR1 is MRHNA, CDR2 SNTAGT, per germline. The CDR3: CASEDRGLLYEQYF. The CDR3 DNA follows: TGTGCCAGTGAAGACAGGGGACTCCTCTACGAGCAGTACTTC.

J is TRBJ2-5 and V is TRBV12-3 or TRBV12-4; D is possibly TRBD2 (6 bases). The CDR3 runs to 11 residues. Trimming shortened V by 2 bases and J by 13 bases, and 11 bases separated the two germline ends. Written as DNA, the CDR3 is TGTGCCAGCAGTTTAAGTGGCGGGGTGTACTTC. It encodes CASSLSGGVYF.

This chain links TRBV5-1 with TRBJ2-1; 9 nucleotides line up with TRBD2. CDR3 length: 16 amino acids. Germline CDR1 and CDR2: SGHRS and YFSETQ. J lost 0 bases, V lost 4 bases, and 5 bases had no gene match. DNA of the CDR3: TGCGCCAGCAGCGCCCAACTAGCGGGCTCCTACAATGAGCAGTTCTTC. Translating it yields CASSAQLAGSYNEQFF.

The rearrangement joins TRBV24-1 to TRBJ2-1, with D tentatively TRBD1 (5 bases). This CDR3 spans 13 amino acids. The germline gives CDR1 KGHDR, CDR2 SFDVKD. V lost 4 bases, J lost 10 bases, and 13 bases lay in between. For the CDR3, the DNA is TGTGCCACCAGTGAGGCCAACTCAGGGGAGCAGTTCTTC. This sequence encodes CATSEANSGEQFF.

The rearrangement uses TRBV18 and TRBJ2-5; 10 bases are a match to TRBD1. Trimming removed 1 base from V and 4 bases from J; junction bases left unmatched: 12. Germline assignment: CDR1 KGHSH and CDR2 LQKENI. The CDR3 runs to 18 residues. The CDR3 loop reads CASSPRTGGVKLTETQYF. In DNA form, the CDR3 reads TGTGCCAGCTCACCACGGACAGGGGGTGTAAAATTAACAGAGACCCAGTACTTC.

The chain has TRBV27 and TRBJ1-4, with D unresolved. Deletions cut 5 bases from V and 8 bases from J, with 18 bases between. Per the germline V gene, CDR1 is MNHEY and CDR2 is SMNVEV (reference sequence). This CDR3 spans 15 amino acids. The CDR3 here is CASSPSLQAKEKLFF. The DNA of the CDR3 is TGTGCCAGCAGTCCATCCCTTCAGGCGAAAGAAAAACTGTTTTTT.

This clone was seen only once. In DNA, the CDR3 is TGTGCCAGCAGCTTAGATAGTGCAACGCAGTATTTT. It translates to CASSLDSATQYF. The chain links TRBV11-2 to TRBJ2-3, with D hard to call. CDR3 length: 12 residues. V lost 0 bases and J lost 9, with 7 bases in between. Germline values: CDR1 SGHAT, CDR2 FQNNGV.

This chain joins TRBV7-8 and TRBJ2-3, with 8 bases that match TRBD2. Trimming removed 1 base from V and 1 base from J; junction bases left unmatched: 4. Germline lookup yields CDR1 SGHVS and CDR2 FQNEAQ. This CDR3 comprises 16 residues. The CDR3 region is CASSLGGSGGTDTQYF. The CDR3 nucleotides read TGTGCCAGCAGCTTAGGAGGTAGCGGGGGCACAGATACGCAGTATTTT. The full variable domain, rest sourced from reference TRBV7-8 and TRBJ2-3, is GAGVSQSPRYKVAKRGQDVALRCDPISGHVSLFWYQQALGQGPEFLTYFQNEAQLDKSGLPSDRFFAERPEGSVSTLKIQRTQQEDSAVYLCASSLGGSGGTDTQYFGPGTRLTVL.

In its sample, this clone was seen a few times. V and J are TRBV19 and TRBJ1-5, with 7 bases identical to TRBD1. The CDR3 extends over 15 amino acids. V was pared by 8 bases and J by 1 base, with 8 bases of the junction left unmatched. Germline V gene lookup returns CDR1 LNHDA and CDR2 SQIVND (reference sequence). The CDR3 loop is CASGATGTSNQPQHF. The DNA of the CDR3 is TGTGCCAGTGGGGCGACAGGGACGAGCAATCAGCCCCAGCATTTT.

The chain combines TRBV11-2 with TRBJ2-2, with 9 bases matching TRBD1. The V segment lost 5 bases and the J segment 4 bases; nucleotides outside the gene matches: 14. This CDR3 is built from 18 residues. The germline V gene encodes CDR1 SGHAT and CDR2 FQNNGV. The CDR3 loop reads CASSPSIWDRAFTGELFF. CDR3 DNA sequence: TGTGCCAGCAGCCCGTCAATCTGGGACAGGGCCTTCACCGGGGAGCTGTTTTTT.

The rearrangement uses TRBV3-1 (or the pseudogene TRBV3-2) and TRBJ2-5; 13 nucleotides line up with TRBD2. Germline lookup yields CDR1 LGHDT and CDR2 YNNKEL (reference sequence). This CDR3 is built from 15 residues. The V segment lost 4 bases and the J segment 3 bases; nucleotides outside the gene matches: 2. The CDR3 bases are TGTGCCAGCAGCCCCGGACTAGCGGGAGAAGAGACCCAGTACTTC. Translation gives CASSPGLAGEETQYF.

The CDR3 loop reads CASSQASRAADTQYF. The CDR3 region has the DNA TGTGCCAGCAGCCAAGCTAGCCGGGCTGCAGATACGCAGTATTTT. The chain links TRBV3-1 (or the pseudogene TRBV3-2) to TRBJ2-3; tentatively, D is TRBD2 (5 bases). The germline gives CDR1 LGHDT, CDR2 YNNKEL (reference sequence). The CDR3 is 15 amino acids. V was clipped by 1 base and J by 4 bases, with 12 bases between them.

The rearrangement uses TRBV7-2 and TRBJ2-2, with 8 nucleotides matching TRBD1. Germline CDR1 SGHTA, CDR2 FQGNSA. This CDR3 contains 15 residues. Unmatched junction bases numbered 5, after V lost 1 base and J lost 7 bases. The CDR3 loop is CASSLVGTGGGELFF. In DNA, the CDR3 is TGTGCCAGCAGCTTAGTCGGGACAGGCGGCGGGGAGCTGTTTTTT. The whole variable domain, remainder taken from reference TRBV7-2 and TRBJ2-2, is GAGVSQSPSNKVTEKGKDVELRCDPISGHTALYWYRQSLGQGLEFLIYFQGNSAPDKSGLPSDRFSAERTGGSVSTLTIQRTQQEDSAVYLCASSLVGTGGGELFFGEGSRLTVL.

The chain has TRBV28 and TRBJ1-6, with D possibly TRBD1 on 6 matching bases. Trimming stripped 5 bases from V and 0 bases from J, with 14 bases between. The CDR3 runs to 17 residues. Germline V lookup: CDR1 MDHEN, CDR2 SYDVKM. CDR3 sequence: CASSPRDISSYNSPLHF. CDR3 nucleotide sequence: TGTGCCAGCAGTCCCAGGGACATCAGCTCCTATAATTCACCCCTCCACTTT. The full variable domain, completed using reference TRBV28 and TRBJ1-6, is DVKVTQSSRYLVKRTGEKVFLECVQDMDHENMFWYRQDPGLGLRLIYFSYDVKMKEKGDIPEGYSVSREKKERFSLILESASTNQTSMYLCASSPRDISSYNSPLHFGNGTRLTVT.

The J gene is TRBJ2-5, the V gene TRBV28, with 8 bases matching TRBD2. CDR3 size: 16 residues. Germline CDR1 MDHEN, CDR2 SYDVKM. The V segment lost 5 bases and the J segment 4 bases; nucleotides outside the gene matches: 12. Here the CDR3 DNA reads TGTGCCAGCAGTCCCTTAAAAGCGGGAGCAAGAGAGACCCAGTACTTC. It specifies CASSPLKAGARETQYF.